What follows are 11 T cell receptor beta chains derived from one specimen sequenced in a study of T cell clonality in common variable immunodeficiency (dated by TCRdb to between 2015 and 2017). What the authors observed across the whole study: CVID TCRbeta sequences were reported to have fewer deletions and N-nucleotide insertions and to lack highly modified clones with 13 or more V deletions.

No antigens are known for them. Libraries were constructed by the immunoSEQ multiplex PCR assay. TCRdb provides this immuneACCESS table in a form limited to in-frame rearrangements. Some clones are lacking; in checked studies, under half of them reflect an unresolved V gene, and why the rest are absent is not known. The sample features 15,000 to 20,000 clones, and none is a singleton. The ten largest clones take up roughly 2.5% of the sample. The sequencing sample was made of peripheral blood mononuclear cells. The receptor set was obtained from a human donor with common variable immunodeficiency.

This clone was detected many times. The read comes to an end 3 residues before the CDR3 does, leaving the germline J gene to fill in the end. The rearrangement joins TRBV12-3 or TRBV12-4 to TRBJ2-1; TRBD2 matches 8 bases. The CDR3 has 17 amino acids. With V trimmed by 3 bases and J by 6 bases, 13 bases remained unmatched. CDR3 DNA, as far as it was read: TGTGCCAGCAGTTTCCGGTGGAGCGGGAGTATGAGCAATGAG. It is translated as CASSFRWSGSMSNE. The CDR3 as a whole reads CASSFRWSGSMSNEQFF.

This clone was found many times. The read halts 3 residues ahead of the CDR3 end, with the missing end drawn from the germline J gene. The rearrangement uses TRBV20-1 and TRBJ2-1; D may be TRBD2 (5 bases). In germline, CDR1 is DFQATT, CDR2 SNEGSKA (reference sequence). CDR3 length: 13 residues. V was clipped by 5 bases and J by 3 bases, with 11 bases between them. The DNA read from the CDR3 is TGCAGTGCTCGAACTAGTATCTACAATGAG. It specifies CSARTSIYNE. The full CDR3 protein reads CSARTSIYNEQFF.

With regard to this clone: The read stops 3 residues short of the end of the CDR3; the missing end is completed from the germline J gene. The chain combines TRBV18 with TRBJ1-5; D is perhaps TRBD1 (6 bases). The germline V gene encodes CDR1 KGHSH and CDR2 LQKENI. V was clipped by 3 bases and J by 6 bases, with 15 bases between them. This CDR3 is 15 amino acids long. The part of the CDR3 DNA that was read is TGTGCCAGCTCACCGGAACAGGGAGCATTTCAGCCC. This sequence encodes CASSPEQGAFQP. The complete CDR3 sequence is CASSPEQGAFQPQHF.

This clone showed up many times. The CDR3 extends 3 residues past the end of the read, so its final part is completed from the germline J gene. The chain has TRBV27 and TRBJ2-1; the D gene is possibly TRBD1 (6 bases). The CDR3 covers 13 residues. CDR1 MNHEY and CDR2 SMNVEV come from the germline V gene (reference sequence). Trimming pared 6 bases from V and 4 bases from J, leaving 10 bases between. The CDR3 bases that were read are TGTGCCAGCAGACCGGACAGATACAATGAG. Encoded protein: CASRPDRYNE. The full CDR3 reads CASRPDRYNEQFF.

This clone has a count of ten or more. From the germline J gene comes the end of the CDR3, since the read stops 3 residues before it. The chain combines TRBV7-9 with TRBJ2-7; TRBD2 aligns across 9 bases. The CDR3 is made up of 14 amino acids. With 11 bases clipped from V and 3 bases from J, the junction kept 11 bases outside the gene matches. Per the germline V gene, CDR1 is SEHNR and CDR2 is FQNEAQ (reference sequence). The DNA read from the CDR3 is TGTGCCTCCGGGCGGGCTAGCGGGATCTACGAG. It specifies CASGRASGIYE. The full CDR3 reads CASGRASGIYEQYF.

This clone was detected ten times or more. The read is 3 residues too short to cover the CDR3 end, so that end is filled in from the germline J gene. The chain joins TRBV7-9 to TRBJ2-1; tentatively, D is TRBD1 or TRBD2 (5 bases each). This CDR3 region has 13 residues. The V end was cut by 0 bases, the J end by 7 bases, with 7 bases between. In germline, CDR1 is SEHNR, CDR2 FQNEAQ (reference sequence). CDR3: CASSLAGENEQFF. Incomplete CDR3 DNA: TGTGCCAGCAGCTTAGCAGGGGAGAATGAG.

This clone appeared many times. The CDR3 end falls 3 residues outside the read, so it is completed with the germline J gene. This chain connects TRBV9 to TRBJ1-4, with 8 bases that match TRBD1. V was clipped by 4 bases and J by 7 bases; unmatched bases: 9. The length of the CDR3 is 15 residues. Looked up from germline, CDR1 is SGDLS and CDR2 is YYNGEE. The part of the CDR3 DNA that was read is TGTGCCAGCAGCAATCCACAGGGGGTTGGTGAAAAA. It encodes CASSNPQGVGEK. The CDR3, in full, reads CASSNPQGVGEKLFF.

This clone was counted a few times. CDR3: CSAGDRGQETQYF. The CDR3 DNA, read in part, is TGCAGTGCCGGGGACAGGGGCCAAGAGACC. V and J are TRBV20-1 and TRBJ2-5, with TRBD1 matching over 10 bases. The read falls 3 residues short of the CDR3 end, and the missing part is taken from the germline J gene. J gave up 1 base and V 6 bases, and 2 bases lay outside the gene matches. Per the germline V gene, CDR1 is DFQATT and CDR2 is SNEGSKA (reference sequence). There are 13 residues in the CDR3.

By share of the sample, this clone is medium-sized (0.01 to 0.1%). The read terminates 3 residues ahead of where the CDR3 ends, so the germline J gene completes it. The gene calls are TRBV11-3 and TRBJ1-1, with D possibly being TRBD1 (5 bases). The germline gives CDR1 SGHNT, CDR2 YENEEA. The CDR3 contains 13 residues. Partial CDR3 DNA: TGTGCCAGCAGCTTAGACAGGTGGGGCGAA. It yields the protein CASSLDRWGE. In full, the CDR3 reads CASSLDRWGEAFF.

At least ten counts were recorded for this clone. Read data end 3 residues before the CDR3 end; the end is taken from the germline J gene. This chain connects TRBV19 to TRBJ2-1; possible D gene TRBD2, 6 bases. Germline CDR1 LNHDA, CDR2 SQIVND (reference sequence). V was clipped by 4 bases and J by 6 bases, with 16 bases between them. The CDR3 is 15 residues long. The CDR3 protein is CASSNPSAGLNEQFF. The DNA read from the CDR3 is TGTGCCAGTAGTAACCCCTCAGCGGGCCTCAATGAG.

This clone was observed at least ten times. From the germline J gene comes the end of the CDR3, since the read stops 3 residues before it. The rearrangement links TRBV20-1 to TRBJ2-3; D may be TRBD2 (6 bases). This CDR3 has 13 residues. Trimming removed 5 bases from V and 1 base from J, with 10 bases in between. Germline CDR1 DFQATT, CDR2 SNEGSKA (reference sequence). CDR3 residues: CSAWDSRTDTQYF. CDR3 DNA, as far as it was read: TGCAGTGCTTGGGACTCCCGCACAGATACG.